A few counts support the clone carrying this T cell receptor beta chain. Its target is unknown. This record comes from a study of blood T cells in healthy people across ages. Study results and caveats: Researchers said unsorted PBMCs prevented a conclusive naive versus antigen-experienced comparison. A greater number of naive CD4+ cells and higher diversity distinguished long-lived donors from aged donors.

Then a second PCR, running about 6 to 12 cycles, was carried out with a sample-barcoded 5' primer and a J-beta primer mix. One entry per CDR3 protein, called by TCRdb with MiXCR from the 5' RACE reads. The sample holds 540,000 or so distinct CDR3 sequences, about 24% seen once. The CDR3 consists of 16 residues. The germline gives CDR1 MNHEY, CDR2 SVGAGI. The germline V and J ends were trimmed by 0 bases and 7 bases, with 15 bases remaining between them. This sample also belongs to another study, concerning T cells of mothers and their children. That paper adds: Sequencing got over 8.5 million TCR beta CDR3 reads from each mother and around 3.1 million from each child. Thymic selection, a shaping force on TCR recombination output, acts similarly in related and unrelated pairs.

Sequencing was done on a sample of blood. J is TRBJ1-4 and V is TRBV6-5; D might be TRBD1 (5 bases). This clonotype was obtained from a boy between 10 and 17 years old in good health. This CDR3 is CASSYSRTQGFEKLFF. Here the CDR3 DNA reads TGTGCCAGCAGTTACTCGAGAACTCAGGGCTTTGAAAAACTGTTTTTT.